Listed below are T cell receptor beta chains from one sample, sequenced in a study of cytomegalovirus exposure and HLA in healthy donors. Repertoires were generated with immunoSEQ multiplex PCR, while TCRdb's copy carries only in-frame clones and drops some. Found here are about 160,000 clones, around 75% of them singletons; the top ten hold 1.5% to 2%. The sample was PBMCs. Receptors were obtained from a woman under 30 in good health and CMV-seronegative. The CDR3 runs from the conserved cysteine through the conserved F or W. The order of the fields is clone size, J gene, D gene, V gene, CDR3 DNA, CDR3 protein. The D gene is left open where the match is weak. Clone size appears in some rows only: once, few, many, or a class for an expanded clone.

size: .
J: TRBJ1-3
D: .
V: TRBV2
DNA: TGTGCCAGCAGGGGATTCCCTGACAGCTCTGGAAACACCATATATTTT
CDR3: CASRGFPDSSGNTIYF

size: .
J: TRBJ1-2
D: .
V: TRBV7-2
DNA: TGTGCCAGCAGCTTAGAGGGAGGGGTGGACTATGGCTACACCTTC
CDR3: CASSLEGGVDYGYTF

size: .
J: TRBJ1-4
D: TRBD1
V: TRBV5-5
DNA: TGTGCCAGCAGCTTGGGGCGACAGGGTAGCTCAACAACTAATGAAAAACTGTTTTTT
CDR3: CASSLGRQGSSTTNEKLFF

size: .
J: TRBJ1-2
D: TRBD1
V: TRBV7-2
DNA: TGTGCCAGCAGCTTAGTGGGGACAGGGGTTGGCTACACCTTC
CDR3: CASSLVGTGVGYTF

size: .
J: TRBJ2-5
D: .
V: TRBV5-1
DNA: TGCGCCAGCAGCTTGACGCGGCAGGGTGAAGAGACCCAGTACTTC
CDR3: CASSLTRQGEETQYF

size: .
J: TRBJ1-4
D: .
V: TRBV4-1
DNA: TGCGCCAGCACCCCGGGAGAGCGCAATGAAAAACTGTTTTTT
CDR3: CASTPGERNEKLFF

size: .
J: TRBJ1-5
D: TRBD1
V: TRBV9
DNA: TGTGCCAGCAGCCTGACAGGGTCCTATCAGCCCCAGCATTTT
CDR3: CASSLTGSYQPQHF

size: .
J: TRBJ2-1
D: .
V: TRBV11-3
DNA: TGTGCCAGCAGGGAAGGAGCGGGTTACAATGAGCAGTTCTTC
CDR3: CASREGAGYNEQFF

size: .
J: TRBJ2-7
D: .
V: TRBV27
DNA: TGTGCCACCGCGGGACAGACCCGCGGGGAGCAGTACTTC
CDR3: CATAGQTRGEQYF

size: .
J: TRBJ2-3
D: TRBD2
V: TRBV7-9
DNA: TGTGCCAGCAGCCCCAGCGGGGGGGGTTTAGATACGCAGTATTTT
CDR3: CASSPSGGGLDTQYF

size: .
J: TRBJ2-3
D: .
V: TRBV18
DNA: TGTGCCAGCTCCCCAAGGGGCGAAGTCACAGATACGCAGTATTTT
CDR3: CASSPRGEVTDTQYF

size: .
J: TRBJ1-5
D: TRBD1
V: TRBV7-9
DNA: TGTGCCAGCGGGGACAGGGGAGATAGCAATCAGCCCCAGCATTTT
CDR3: CASGDRGDSNQPQHF

size: .
J: TRBJ2-2
D: .
V: TRBV25-1
DNA: TGTGCCAGCAGTGTATGGCGGGAAGGGGACGGGGAGCTGTTTTTT
CDR3: CASSVWREGDGELFF

size: few
J: TRBJ1-5
D: .
V: TRBV21-1
DNA: TGTGCCAGCAGCAAAGAGGACAGGGCTAATCAGCCCCAGCATTTT
CDR3: CASSKEDRANQPQHF

size: .
J: TRBJ2-7
D: .
V: TRBV7-2
DNA: TGTGCCAGCAGCCCTACTAGCTACGAGCAGTACTTC
CDR3: CASSPTSYEQYF